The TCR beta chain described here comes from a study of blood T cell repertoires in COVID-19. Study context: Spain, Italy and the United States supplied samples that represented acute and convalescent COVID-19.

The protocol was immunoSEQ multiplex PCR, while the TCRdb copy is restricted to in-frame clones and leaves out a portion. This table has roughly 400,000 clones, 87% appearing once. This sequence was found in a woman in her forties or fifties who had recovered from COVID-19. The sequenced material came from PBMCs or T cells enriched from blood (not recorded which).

CDR3 sequence reads: CASSSEGTSLRQFF. The CDR3 DNA reads TGTGCCAGCAGTTCGGAGGGGACTAGTTTACGGCAGTTCTTC. The chain joins TRBV6-6 to TRBJ2-1; 8 positions match TRBD2. Germline loops: CDR1 MNHNY, CDR2 SVGAGI (reference sequence). V shed 4 bases and J 12 bases; nucleotides not matched to a gene: 11. The CDR3 contains 14 residues.